Presented here are 8 T cell receptor beta chains from one specimen sequenced in a study of T cell responses to AZD1222 COVID-19 vaccine. Repertoires were generated with immunoSEQ multiplex PCR, while TCRdb's copy carries only in-frame clones and drops some. This table has some 170,000 clones, about 87% appearing once. The sequencing here drew on peripheral blood, taken 28 days after the second dose of the MenACWY control vaccine. The receptors derive from an adult who received the MenACWY meningococcal vaccine as a control.

This clone was observed once. The V call is TRBV27, the J call TRBJ2-5; D is perhaps TRBD1 (5 bases). Germline CDR1 is MNHEY and CDR2 is SMNVEV (reference sequence). The V end was cut by 3 bases, the J end by 4 bases, with 15 bases between. This CDR3 has 15 amino acids. The CDR3 region is CASSFSPGQGETQYF. DNA for the CDR3: TGTGCCAGCAGTTTCTCGCCAGGGCAGGGAGAGACCCAGTACTTC.

V usage is TRBV4-3 and J usage is TRBJ2-1; TRBD2 matches 8 bases. Germline CDR1 LGHNA, CDR2 YSLEER. The V and J ends lost 1 base and 2 bases, in that order; junction bases with no gene match: 7. This CDR3 has 17 residues. The CDR3 coding sequence is TGCGCCAGCAGCCAAGGGTCCGCGGGAGGACCCTACAATGAGCAGTTCTTC. Translated: CASSQGSAGGPYNEQFF.

The chain is built from TRBV6-2 or TRBV6-3 and TRBJ1-1; D gene ambiguous. V lost 1 base, J lost 1 base, and 16 bases lay in between. CDR1 is MNHEY, CDR2 SVGEGT, per germline. This CDR3 has 17 residues. CDR3 DNA: TGTGCCAGCAGTTACTTCCTGCGACCCCTTAGGAACACTGAAGCTTTCTTT. Translation: CASSYFLRPLRNTEAFF.

The chain couples TRBV25-1 to TRBJ2-1, with 7 bases matching TRBD2. The CDR3 runs to 15 residues. The V segment lost 3 bases and the J segment 5 bases; nucleotides outside the gene matches: 7. The V gene's germline CDR1 is MGHDK and CDR2 SYGVNS. CDR3 sequence reads: CASSDPPGGHNEQFF. CDR3 DNA sequence: TGTGCCAGCAGTGATCCCCCGGGGGGACACAATGAGCAGTTCTTC.

The chain recombines TRBV6-5 with TRBJ1-1; TRBD1 might be the D (5 bases). V lost 7 bases to trimming and J lost 2 bases, with 11 bases between them. The CDR3 is 13 residues long. Germline loops: CDR1 MNHEY, CDR2 SVGAGI. The CDR3 DNA sequence: TGTGCCAGCAATGTGGACATTAACACTGAAGCTTTCTTT. Protein product: CASNVDINTEAFF.

This sequence joins TRBV4-1 and TRBJ2-1; tentative D call: TRBD1 (6 bases). Per germline, CDR1 MGHRA and CDR2 YSYEKL. This CDR3 spans 13 amino acids. Trimming pared 5 bases from V and 6 bases from J, leaving 11 bases between. CDR3 region: CASSSQGPNEQFF. Here the CDR3 DNA reads TGCGCCAGCAGCTCACAGGGTCCCAATGAGCAGTTCTTC.

The V call is TRBV10-1, the J call TRBJ1-1, with a weak D call TRBD1 (6 bases). Germline V CDR1 and CDR2: WNHNN, SYGVQD (reference sequence). This CDR3 contains 16 residues. With 3 bases removed from V and 0 bases from J, the gap between germline ends came to 14 bases. The CDR3 reads CASSDRRTALNTEAFF. CDR3 DNA: TGCGCCAGCAGTGATCGAAGGACAGCCCTGAACACTGAAGCTTTCTTT.

This chain connects TRBV10-1 to TRBJ1-1; possibly TRBD1 for D (5 bases). The CDR3 has 16 residues. Per germline, CDR1 WNHNN and CDR2 SYGVQD (reference sequence). Trimming shortened V by 0 bases and J by 7 bases, and 18 bases separated the two germline ends. The CDR3 loop reads CASSESIAGGQVEAFF. The CDR3 bases are TGCGCCAGCAGTGAGTCGATAGCGGGGGGTCAAGTTGAAGCTTTCTTT.